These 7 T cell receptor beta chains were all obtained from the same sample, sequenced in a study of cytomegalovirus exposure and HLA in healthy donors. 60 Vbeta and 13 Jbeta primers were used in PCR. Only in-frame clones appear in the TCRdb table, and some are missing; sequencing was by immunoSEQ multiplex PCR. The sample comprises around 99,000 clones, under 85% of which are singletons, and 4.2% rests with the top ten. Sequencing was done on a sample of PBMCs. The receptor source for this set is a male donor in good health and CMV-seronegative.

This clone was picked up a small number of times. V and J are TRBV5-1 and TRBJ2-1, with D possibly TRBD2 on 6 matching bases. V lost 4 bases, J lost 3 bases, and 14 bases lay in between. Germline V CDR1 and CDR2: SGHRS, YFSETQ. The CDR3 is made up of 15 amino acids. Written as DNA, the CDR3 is TGCGCCAGCAGCCCCGGTAGCGGAGACTACAATGAGCAGTTCTTC. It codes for CASSPGSGDYNEQFF.

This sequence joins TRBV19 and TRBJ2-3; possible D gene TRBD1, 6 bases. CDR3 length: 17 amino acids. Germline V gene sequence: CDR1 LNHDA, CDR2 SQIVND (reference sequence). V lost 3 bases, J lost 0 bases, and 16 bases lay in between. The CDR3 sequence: CASSIRGGHLSTDTQYF. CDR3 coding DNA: TGTGCCAGTAGTATCAGGGGCGGACATCTAAGCACAGATACGCAGTATTTT.

Here the CDR3 DNA reads TGTGCCAGCAGTTTAAGGGGACTAGCGGACCAAGAGACCCAGTACTTC. As protein: CASSLRGLADQETQYF. This chain links TRBV27 with TRBJ2-5; 11 bases are shared with TRBD2. This CDR3 spans 16 amino acids. The V and J ends lost 2 bases and 0 bases, in that order; junction bases with no gene match: 2. Germline CDR1 and CDR2: MNHEY and SMNVEV (reference sequence).

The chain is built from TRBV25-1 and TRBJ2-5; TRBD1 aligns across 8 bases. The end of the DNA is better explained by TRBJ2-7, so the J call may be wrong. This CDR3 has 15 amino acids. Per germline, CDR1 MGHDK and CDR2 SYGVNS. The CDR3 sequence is CASSDPGGSFYEQYF. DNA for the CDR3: TGTGCCAGCAGTGATCCAGGGGGCAGCTTCTACGAGCAGTACTTC.

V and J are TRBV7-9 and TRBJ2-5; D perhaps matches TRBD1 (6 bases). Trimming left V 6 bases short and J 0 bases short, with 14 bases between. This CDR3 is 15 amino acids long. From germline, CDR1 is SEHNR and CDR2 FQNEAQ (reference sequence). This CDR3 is CASSYRTDNQETQYF. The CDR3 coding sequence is TGTGCCAGCAGTTATCGGACAGACAACCAAGAGACCCAGTACTTC.

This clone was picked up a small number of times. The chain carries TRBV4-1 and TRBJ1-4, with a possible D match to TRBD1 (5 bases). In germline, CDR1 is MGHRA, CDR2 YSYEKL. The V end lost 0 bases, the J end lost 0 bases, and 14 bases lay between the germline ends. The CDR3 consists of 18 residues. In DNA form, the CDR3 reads TGCGCCAGCAGCCAAGATCAAGGGGCGCGGACAACTAATGAAAAACTGTTTTTT. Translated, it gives CASSQDQGARTTNEKLFF.

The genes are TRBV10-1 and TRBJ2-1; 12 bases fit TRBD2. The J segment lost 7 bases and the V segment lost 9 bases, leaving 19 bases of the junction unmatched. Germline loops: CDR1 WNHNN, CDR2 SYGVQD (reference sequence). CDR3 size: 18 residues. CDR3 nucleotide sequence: TGCGCCAGACGGACAGGGGGGAGACTAGCGGGAGAGAGTAATGAGCAGTTCTTC. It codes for CARRTGGRLAGESNEQFF.